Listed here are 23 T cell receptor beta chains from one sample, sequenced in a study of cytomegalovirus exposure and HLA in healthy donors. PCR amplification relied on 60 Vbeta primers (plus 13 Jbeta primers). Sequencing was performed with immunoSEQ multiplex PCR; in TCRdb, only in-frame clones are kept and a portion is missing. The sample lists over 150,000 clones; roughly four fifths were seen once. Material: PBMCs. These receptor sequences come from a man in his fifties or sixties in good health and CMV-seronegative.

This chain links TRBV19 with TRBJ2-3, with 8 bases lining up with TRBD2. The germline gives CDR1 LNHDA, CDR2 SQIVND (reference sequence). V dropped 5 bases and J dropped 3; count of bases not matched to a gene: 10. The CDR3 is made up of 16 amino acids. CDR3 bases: TGTGCCAGTAGTCCCCTTCTGAGCGGGGGTACAGATACGCAGTATTTT. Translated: CASSPLLSGGTDTQYF.

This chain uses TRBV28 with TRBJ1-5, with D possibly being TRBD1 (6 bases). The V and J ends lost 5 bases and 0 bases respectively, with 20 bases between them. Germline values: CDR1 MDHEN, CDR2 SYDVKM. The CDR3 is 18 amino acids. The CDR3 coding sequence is TGTGCCAGCAGTCGATGGGGCAGGGGATACGATAGCAATCAGCCCCAGCATTTT. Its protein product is CASSRWGRGYDSNQPQHF.

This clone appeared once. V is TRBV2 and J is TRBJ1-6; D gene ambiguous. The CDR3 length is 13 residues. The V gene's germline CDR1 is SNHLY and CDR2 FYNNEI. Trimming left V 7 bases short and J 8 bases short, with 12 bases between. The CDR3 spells CASTTQRDSPLHF. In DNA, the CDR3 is TGTGCCAGCACCACGCAACGGGATTCACCCCTCCACTTT.

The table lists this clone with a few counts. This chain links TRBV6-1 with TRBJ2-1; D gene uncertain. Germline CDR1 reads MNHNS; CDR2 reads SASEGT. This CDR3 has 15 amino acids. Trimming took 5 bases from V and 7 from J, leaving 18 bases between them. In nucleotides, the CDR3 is TGTGCCAGCAGTCCCGTCTTCTTCGAAGCTAATGAGCAGTTCTTC. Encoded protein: CASSPVFFEANEQFF.

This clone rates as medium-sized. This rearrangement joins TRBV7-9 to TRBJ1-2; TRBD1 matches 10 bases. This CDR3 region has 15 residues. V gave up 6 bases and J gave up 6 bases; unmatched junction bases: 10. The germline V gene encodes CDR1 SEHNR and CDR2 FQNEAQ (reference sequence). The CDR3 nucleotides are TGTGCCAGCAGTAAGACAGGGGGCAAGAGGAATGGCTACACCTTC. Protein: CASSKTGGKRNGYTF.

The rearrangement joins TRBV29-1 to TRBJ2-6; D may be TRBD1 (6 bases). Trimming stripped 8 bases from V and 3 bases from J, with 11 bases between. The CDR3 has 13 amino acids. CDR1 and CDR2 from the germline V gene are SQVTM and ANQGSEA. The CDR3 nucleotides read TGCAGCTTCACAGGGAGTGGGGCCAACGTCCTGACTTTC. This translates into CSFTGSGANVLTF.

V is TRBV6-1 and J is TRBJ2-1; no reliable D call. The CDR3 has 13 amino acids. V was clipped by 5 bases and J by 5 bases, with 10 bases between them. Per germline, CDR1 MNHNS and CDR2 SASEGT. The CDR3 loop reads CASSLPHHNEQFF. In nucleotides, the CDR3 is TGTGCCAGCAGTCTGCCACACCACAATGAGCAGTTCTTC.

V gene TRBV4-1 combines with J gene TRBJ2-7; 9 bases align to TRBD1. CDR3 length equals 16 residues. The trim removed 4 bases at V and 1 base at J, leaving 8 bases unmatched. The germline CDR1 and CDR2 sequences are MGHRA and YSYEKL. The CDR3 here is CASSLPRQGESYEQYF. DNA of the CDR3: TGCGCCAGCAGCCTCCCCAGACAGGGGGAATCCTACGAGCAGTACTTC.

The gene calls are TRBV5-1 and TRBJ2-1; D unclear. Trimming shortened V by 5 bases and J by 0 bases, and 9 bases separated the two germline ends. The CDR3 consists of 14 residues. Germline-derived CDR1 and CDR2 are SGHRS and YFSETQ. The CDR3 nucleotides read TGCGCCAGCAGTGTTGATAGCTCCTACAATGAGCAGTTCTTC. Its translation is CASSVDSSYNEQFF.

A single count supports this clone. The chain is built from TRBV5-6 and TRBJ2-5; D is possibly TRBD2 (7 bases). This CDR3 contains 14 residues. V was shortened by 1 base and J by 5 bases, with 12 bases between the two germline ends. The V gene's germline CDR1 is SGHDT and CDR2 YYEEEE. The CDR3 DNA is TGTGCCAGCAGCTTGAGCTGGGGGGGCGAGACCCAGTACTTC. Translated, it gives CASSLSWGGETQYF.

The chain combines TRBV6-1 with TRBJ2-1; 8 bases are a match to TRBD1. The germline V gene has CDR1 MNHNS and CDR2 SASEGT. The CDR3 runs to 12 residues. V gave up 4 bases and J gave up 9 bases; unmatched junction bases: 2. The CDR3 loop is CASSVDRVEQFF. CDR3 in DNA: TGTGCCAGCAGTGTGGACAGGGTTGAGCAGTTCTTC.

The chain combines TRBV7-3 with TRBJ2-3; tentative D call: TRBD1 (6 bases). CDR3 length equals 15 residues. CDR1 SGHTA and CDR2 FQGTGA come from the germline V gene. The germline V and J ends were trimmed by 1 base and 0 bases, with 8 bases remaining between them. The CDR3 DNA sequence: TGTGCCAGCAGCTTAAGGACAGCAAGCACAGATACGCAGTATTTT. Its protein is CASSLRTASTDTQYF. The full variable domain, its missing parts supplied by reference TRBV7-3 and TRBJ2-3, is GAGVSQTPSNKVTEKGKYVELRCDPISGHTALYWYRQSLGQGPEFLIYFQGTGAADDSGLPNDRFFAVRPEGSVSTLKIQRTERGDSAVYLCASSLRTASTDTQYFGPGTRLTVL.

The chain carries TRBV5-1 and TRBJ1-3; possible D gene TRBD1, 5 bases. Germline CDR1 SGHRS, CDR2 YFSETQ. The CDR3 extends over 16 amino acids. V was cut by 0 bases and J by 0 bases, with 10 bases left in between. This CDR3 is CASSLGQPNSGNTIYF. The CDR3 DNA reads TGCGCCAGCAGCTTGGGACAGCCCAACTCTGGAAACACCATATATTTT.

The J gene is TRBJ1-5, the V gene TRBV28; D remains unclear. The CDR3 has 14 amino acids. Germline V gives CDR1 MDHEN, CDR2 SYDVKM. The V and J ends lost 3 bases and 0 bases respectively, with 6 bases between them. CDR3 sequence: CASSLSYSNQPQHF. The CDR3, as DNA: TGTGCCAGCAGTTTGAGCTATAGCAATCAGCCCCAGCATTTT.

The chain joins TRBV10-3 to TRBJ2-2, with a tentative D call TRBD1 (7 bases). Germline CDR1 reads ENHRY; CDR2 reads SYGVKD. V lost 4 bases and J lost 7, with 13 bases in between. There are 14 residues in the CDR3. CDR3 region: CAISGRGESGELFF. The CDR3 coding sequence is TGTGCCATCAGTGGCAGGGGGGAAAGCGGGGAGCTGTTTTTT.

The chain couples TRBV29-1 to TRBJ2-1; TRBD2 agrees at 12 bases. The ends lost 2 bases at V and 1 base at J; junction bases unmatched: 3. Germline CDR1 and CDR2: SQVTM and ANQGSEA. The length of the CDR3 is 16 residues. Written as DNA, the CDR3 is TGCAGCGTTGAATTCGGACTAGCGGGATCCTACAATGAGCAGTTCTTC. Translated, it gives CSVEFGLAGSYNEQFF.

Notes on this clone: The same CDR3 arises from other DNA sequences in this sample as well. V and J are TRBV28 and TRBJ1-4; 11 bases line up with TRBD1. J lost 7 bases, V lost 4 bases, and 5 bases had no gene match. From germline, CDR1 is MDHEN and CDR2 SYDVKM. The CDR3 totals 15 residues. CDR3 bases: TGTGCCAGCAGTTACCCCGGGACAGGGGGTGAAAAACTGTTTTTT. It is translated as CASSYPGTGGEKLFF. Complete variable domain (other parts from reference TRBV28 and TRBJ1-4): DVKVTQSSRYLVKRTGEKVFLECVQDMDHENMFWYRQDPGLGLRLIYFSYDVKMKEKGDIPEGYSVSREKKERFSLILESASTNQTSMYLCASSYPGTGGEKLFFGSGTQLSVL.

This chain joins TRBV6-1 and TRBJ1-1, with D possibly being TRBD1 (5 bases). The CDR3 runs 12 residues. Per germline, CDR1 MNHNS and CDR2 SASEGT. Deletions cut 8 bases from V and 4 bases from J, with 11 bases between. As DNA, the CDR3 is TGTGCCAGCCAGACACAGGCCACTGAAGCTTTCTTT. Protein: CASQTQATEAFF.

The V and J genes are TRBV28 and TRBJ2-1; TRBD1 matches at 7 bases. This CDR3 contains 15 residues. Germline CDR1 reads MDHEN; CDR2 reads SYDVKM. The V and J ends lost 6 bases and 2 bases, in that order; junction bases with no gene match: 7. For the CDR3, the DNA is TGTGCCAGCAGCTTAGTCGGGACAGCCTACAATGAGCAGTTCTTC. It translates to CASSLVGTAYNEQFF.

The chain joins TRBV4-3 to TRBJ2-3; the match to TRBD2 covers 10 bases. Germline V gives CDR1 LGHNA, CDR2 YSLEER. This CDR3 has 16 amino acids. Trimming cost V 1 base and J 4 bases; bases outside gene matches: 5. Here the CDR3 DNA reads TGCGCCAGCAGCCAAGGTTTAGCGGGAGGTTCAGATACGCAGTATTTT. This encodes CASSQGLAGGSDTQYF.

CDR3 amino acids: CAIWGTSGAQLKNTGELFF. CDR3 sequence (DNA): TGTGCCATTTGGGGGACTAGCGGGGCCCAGTTAAAAAACACCGGGGAGCTGTTTTTT. The rearrangement uses TRBV7-2 and TRBJ2-2; TRBD2 matches 13 bases. Germline V lookup: CDR1 SGHTA, CDR2 FQGNSA. V gave up 10 bases and J gave up 2 bases; unmatched junction bases: 16. This CDR3 region has 19 residues.

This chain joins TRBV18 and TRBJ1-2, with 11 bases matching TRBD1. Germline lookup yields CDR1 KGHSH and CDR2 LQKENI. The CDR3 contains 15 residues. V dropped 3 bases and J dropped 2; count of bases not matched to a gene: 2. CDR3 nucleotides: TGTGCCAGCTCACCGGGGGACAGGGGGAACTATGGCTACACCTTC. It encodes CASSPGDRGNYGYTF. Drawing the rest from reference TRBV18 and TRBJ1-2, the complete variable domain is NAGVMQNPRHLVRRRGQEARLRCSPMKGHSHVYWYRQLPEEGLKFMVYLQKENIIDESGMPKERFSAEFPKEGPSILRIQQVVRGDSAAYFCASSPGDRGNYGYTFGSGTRLTVV.

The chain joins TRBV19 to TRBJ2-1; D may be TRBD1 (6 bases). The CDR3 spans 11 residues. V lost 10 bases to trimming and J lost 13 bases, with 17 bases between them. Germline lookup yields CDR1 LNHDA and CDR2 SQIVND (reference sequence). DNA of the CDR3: TGTGCCACCAATGGGGGCAAGAATCAGTTCTTC. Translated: CATNGGKNQFF.